Listed below are T cell receptor beta chains from one sample, sequenced in a study of cytomegalovirus exposure and HLA in healthy donors. Libraries were prepared by immunoSEQ multiplex PCR; TCRdb keeps only in-frame clonotypes and omits some of them. The sample records roughly 100,000 clones, 65% to 80% being singletons. The material sequenced was PBMCs. Every receptor here comes from a male donor in good health and CMV-seronegative. CDR3s include the opening cysteine and the closing phenylalanine or tryptophan. D genes are given only for firm matches. Rows give clone size only sometimes, using once, few, many, or a class for an expanded clone.

V gene,J gene,clone size,D gene,CDR3 DNA,CDR3 protein
TRBV10-3,TRBJ2-1,.,TRBD2,TGTGCCATCAGTGAGTCGGGACTAGTAGGGAATGAGCAGTTCTTC,CAISESGLVGNEQFF
TRBV4-2,TRBJ2-5,few,TRBD2,TGTGCCAGCAGCCAAGCTACTAGCGGGAGCACAGAGACCCAGTACTTC,CASSQATSGSTETQYF
TRBV11-1,TRBJ2-7,.,TRBD2,TGTGCCAGCAGCCCCCGCAGCGGGAGGGCCGAGCAGTACTTC,CASSPRSGRAEQYF
TRBV7-9,TRBJ2-7,.,.,TGTGCCAGCAGCCCAGGGTCGGGCGAGCAGTACTTC,CASSPGSGEQYF
TRBV4-1,TRBJ2-5,few,TRBD2,TGCGCCAGCAGCCGCCCCGGGACTAGCGAAGAGACCCAGTACTTC,CASSRPGTSEETQYF
TRBV6-1,TRBJ1-5,.,TRBD1,TGTGCCAGCATGATGACAGGGGAGGAACAGCCCCAGCATTTT,CASMMTGEEQPQHF
TRBV7-9,TRBJ2-1,.,TRBD1,TGTTCCAGCAGCTCCGGACAGGGCCCCGATGAGCAGTTCTTC,CSSSSGQGPDEQFF
TRBV5-4,TRBJ1-3,.,.,TGTGCCAGCAGGCCGACCGGAGGAAGTGGAAACACCATATATTTT,CASRPTGGSGNTIYF
TRBV7-6,TRBJ2-7,few,.,TGTGCCAGCAGCCCAGGGCCCAACTACGAGCAGTACTTC,CASSPGPNYEQYF
TRBV29-1,TRBJ2-1,.,.,TGCAGCTCCCTGGGAGGGGGGAGCTACAATGAGCAGTTCTTC,CSSLGGGSYNEQFF
TRBV11-2,TRBJ1-3,.,.,TGTGCCAGCAGCCCATGGACAGACCTCTCTGGAAACACCATATATTTT,CASSPWTDLSGNTIYF
TRBV6-6,TRBJ1-2,.,.,TGTGCCAGCAGTCGAGACAGGTACTCTGGCTACACCTTC,CASSRDRYSGYTF
TRBV27,TRBJ2-3,.,.,TGTGCCAGCAGCGACGCCCGCCCCTGGAGAGATACGCAGTATTTT,CASSDARPWRDTQYF
TRBV11-2,TRBJ2-5,.,.,TGTGCCAGCAGCTCAGGGGCCGGGACGGGGGGGACCCAGTACTTC,CASSSGAGTGGTQYF
TRBV2,TRBJ1-1,.,.,TGTGCCAGCAGGCAAGGGGGTATACGGACTGAAGCTTTCTTT,CASRQGGIRTEAFF
TRBV27,TRBJ2-5,.,TRBD2,TGTGCCAGCAAACCGGGACTAGCGCTTATTCGGGAGACCCAGTACTTC,CASKPGLALIRETQYF
TRBV4-2,TRBJ2-2,.,TRBD1,TGTGCCAGCAGCCCAGGACAGGGAACGAACACCGGGGAGCTGTTTTTT,CASSPGQGTNTGELFF
TRBV28,TRBJ1-5,.,.,TGTGCCAGCGCCCCAGGGGTTCGACAGCCCCAGCATTTT,CASAPGVRQPQHF
TRBV27,TRBJ1-1,.,.,TGTGCCAGCAGTTCCTTGAGCCGCACGGACAGTGAAGCTTTCTTT,CASSSLSRTDSEAFF
TRBV30,TRBJ1-6,.,TRBD1,TGTGCCTGGAGTACCGGGACAGGGGATTCACCCCTCCACTTT,CAWSTGTGDSPLHF
TRBV6-6,TRBJ1-4,.,TRBD1,TGTGCCAGCAGTCCTACAGGGGCTGGGGATGAAAAACTGTTTTTT,CASSPTGAGDEKLFF
TRBV1,TRBJ1-3,.,.,TGCACCAGCAGCCGAAACAGGGACGGAAACACCATATATTTT,CTSSRNRDGNTIYF
TRBV9,TRBJ1-1,.,.,TGTGCCAGCAGCTCCCGGGGGGGGAACACTGAAGCTTTCTTT,CASSSRGGNTEAFF
TRBV5-5,TRBJ2-1,.,TRBD2,TGTGCCAGCAGCTGGGGGATAGCGGGGTCCTACAATGAGCAGTTCTTC,CASSWGIAGSYNEQFF
TRBV19,TRBJ1-1,.,.,TGTGCCAGTAGTATGTTTTCCGGTAACACTGAAGCTTTCTTT,CASSMFSGNTEAFF
TRBV13,TRBJ1-5,.,.,TGTGCCAGCAGCTTAGGCCTAGGTCAGCCCCAGCATTTT,CASSLGLGQPQHF
TRBV2,TRBJ2-7,once,.,TGTGCCAGCAGGGAATACACCGAGGAGTACTTC,CASREYTEEYF
TRBV28,TRBJ1-4,.,.,TGTGCCAGCAGCCCTGGGGCCTCACAACGGTATGGAAAACTGTTTTTT,CASSPGASQRYGKLFF
TRBV6-1,TRBJ1-4,.,TRBD1,TGTGCCAGCCTCTTATCGGACAGGGTAGAAAAACTGTTTTTT,CASLLSDRVEKLFF
TRBV19,TRBJ2-7,.,.,TGTGCCAGTAGTCCAAACAGGAACGAGCAGTACTTC,CASSPNRNEQYF
TRBV6-7,TRBJ1-6,.,.,TGTGCCAGCAGTCTTCTAGATTCACAGGGAGCGTTATCCTATAATTCACCCCTCCACTTT,CASSLLDSQGALSYNSPLHF
TRBV27,TRBJ2-1,.,.,TGTGCCAGCAGGATGACTAACGGTCTTGGCACGCAGTTCTTC,CASRMTNGLGTQFF
TRBV2,TRBJ1-5,.,.,TGTGCCAGCAGCAACAGGGTTCAGCCCCAGCATTTT,CASSNRVQPQHF
TRBV28,TRBJ2-7,.,.,TGTGCCAGCAGTTTAGGGGGGAGTCCTCACGAGCAGTACTTC,CASSLGGSPHEQYF
TRBV27,TRBJ2-7,.,.,TGTGCCAGCAGTTCGTCTAAGGGGAAAGTCCTAAACGAGCAGTACTTC,CASSSSKGKVLNEQYF
TRBV4-2,TRBJ2-3,few,TRBD2,TGTGCCAGCAGCCTATCCCTTAGCGGGATTGGAGATACGCAGTATTTT,CASSLSLSGIGDTQYF
TRBV27,TRBJ2-7,.,.,TGTGCCAGCAGTTTACTACCTTTTCCCTACGAGCAGTACTTC,CASSLLPFPYEQYF
TRBV5-8,TRBJ2-7,.,.,TGTGCCAGCAGCTTACACAATAACAACGAGCAGTACTTC,CASSLHNNNEQYF
TRBV30,TRBJ2-1,.,.,TGTGCCTGGAGTGTGTTGGCGGCTAGCAGCAGATATGAGCAGTTCTTC,CAWSVLAASSRYEQFF
TRBV7-6,TRBJ2-7,.,TRBD1,TGTGCCAGCAGCCCGGGTGAGGGGGCGTTCTCCTACGAGCAGTACTTC,CASSPGEGAFSYEQYF
TRBV6-7,TRBJ2-3,.,.,TGTGCCAGCAGTTACTCTTGCGGGAAGGCAGATACGCAGTATTTT,CASSYSCGKADTQYF